These 14 T cell receptor beta chains originate from one sample sequenced in a study of T cells in women clearing cervical HPV infection. Libraries were prepared by immunoSEQ multiplex PCR; TCRdb keeps only in-frame clonotypes and omits some of them. The specimen's table records around 37,000 clones. The source material was blood buffy coat. All receptors come from a woman aged 18 to 69 with a cervical HPV16 infection that either progressed to CIN3+ or cleared (not recorded which).

The CDR3 DNA, read in part, is TGTGCCAGTACCGCACCGCCCACAGGCTCTGGGGCCAACGTC. Translating gives CASTAPPTGSGANV. The CDR3, in full, reads CASTAPPTGSGANVLTF. This rearrangement joins TRBV19 to TRBJ2-6; D is perhaps TRBD1 (5 bases). The CDR3 goes on 3 residues after the read ends, and that part is filled in from the germline J gene. The CDR3 sequence is 17 residues long. CDR1 is LNHDA and CDR2 is SQIVND in the germline V gene (reference sequence). Between the trimmed V and J ends, which lost 7 bases and 0 bases, there was a span of 16 bases.

The CDR3 here is CASSPPGHSINEQFF. CDR3 DNA (partial): TGTGCCAGCAGCCCACCGGGACATTCGATAAATGAG. The gene calls are TRBV7-2 and TRBJ2-1, with D perhaps TRBD1 (6 bases). The sequenced fragment ends 3 residues before the CDR3 boundary, so the rest is inferred from the germline J gene. Trimming removed 5 bases at V and 7 bases at J, with 18 bases between. This CDR3 contains 15 residues. Per germline, CDR1 SGHTA and CDR2 FQGNSA.

Turning to this clone: Read sequence stops 3 residues before the CDR3 end, and the germline J gene provides the missing end. The chain carries TRBV5-1 and TRBJ2-3; 10 bases are shared with TRBD1. V trimming: 0 bases; J trimming: 6 bases; junction bases outside the gene matches: 25. The CDR3 length is 22 residues. From germline, CDR1 is SGHRS and CDR2 YFSETQ. CDR3 DNA (partial): TGCGCCAGCAGCTTGGGCCTCTTCCGACAGGGGGCGTCTCAAGGGCACAGGGATACG. This encodes CASSLGLFRQGASQGHRDT. The entire CDR3 protein is CASSLGLFRQGASQGHRDTQYF.

Turning to this clone: With the read ending 3 residues before the CDR3 end, the germline J gene is used to fill in that end. V and J are TRBV10-3 and TRBJ2-7, with 9 nucleotides matching TRBD1. This CDR3 spans 15 amino acids. CDR1 is ENHRY, CDR2 SYGVKD, per germline. V was clipped by 6 bases and J by 5 bases; unmatched bases: 11. The DNA read from the CDR3 is TGTGCCATCAGGAACTTGGGGACAGGGCCCCACGAG. As protein: CAIRNLGTGPHE. In full, the CDR3 is CAIRNLGTGPHEQYF.

To note about this clone: The CDR3 end lies 3 residues beyond the end of the read and is filled in from the germline J gene. V is TRBV2 and J is TRBJ1-2; possible D gene TRBD1, 6 bases. This CDR3 region has 16 residues. Germline V gene lookup returns CDR1 SNHLY and CDR2 FYNNEI. Partial CDR3 DNA: TGTGCCAGCAGTGAACGTTTAGCGGGGGGCCCAGATACC. As protein: CASSERLAGGPDT. The CDR3 in full is CASSERLAGGPDTYTF.

Remarks on this clone: The read halts 3 residues ahead of the CDR3 end, with the missing end drawn from the germline J gene. V is TRBV12-3 or TRBV12-4 and J is TRBJ1-6, with TRBD1 as a possible D gene (5 bases). The CDR3 is made up of 12 amino acids. This CDR3 reads CASSLAGGPLHF. The covered CDR3 bases are TGTGCCAGCAGTTTAGCGGGGGGGCCC.

Points on this clone: Read sequence stops 3 residues before the CDR3 end, and the germline J gene provides the missing end. The chain joins TRBV5-1 to TRBJ2-7; D is perhaps TRBD1 (6 bases). The CDR3 is 13 amino acids. Deletions cut 2 bases from V and 6 bases from J, with 12 bases between. The V gene's germline CDR1 is SGHRS and CDR2 YFSETQ. The CDR3: CASSFQGSGEQYF. Partial CDR3 DNA: TGCGCCAGCAGCTTTCAGGGGTCGGGCGAG.

Worth noting for this clone: The read terminates 3 residues before the CDR3 end, so the remaining end is supplied by the germline J gene. This chain joins TRBV10-2 and TRBJ1-5; 7 positions agree with TRBD1. V shed 10 bases, J shed 2 bases, and the junction held 8 bases outside the gene matches. The CDR3 loop spans 14 amino acids. Germline V gene lookup returns CDR1 WSHSY and CDR2 SAAADI. The part of the CDR3 DNA that was read is TGCGCCACGGGGCGGGACAGCGGCAATCAGCCC. Protein product: CATGRDSGNQP. The whole CDR3 region reads CATGRDSGNQPQHF.

On this clone: The observed sequence ends 3 residues before the CDR3 terminus, with the missing tail filled in from the germline J gene. The chain couples TRBV29-1 to TRBJ2-5; no firm D call. Deletions cut 4 bases from V and 2 bases from J, with 8 bases between. Germline V gene sequence: CDR1 SQVTM, CDR2 ANQGSEA. The CDR3 has 12 residues. Here the CDR3 reads CSVGEQQETQYF. Incomplete CDR3 DNA: TGCAGCGTTGGTGAACAACAAGAGACC.

As concerns this clone: The sequenced fragment ends 3 residues before the CDR3 boundary, so the rest is inferred from the germline J gene. The V gene is TRBV5-1, the J gene TRBJ1-1; 7 bases match TRBD1. This CDR3 spans 15 amino acids. With V trimmed by 4 bases and J by 1 base, 7 bases remained unmatched. The germline V gene has CDR1 SGHRS and CDR2 YFSETQ. The chain's CDR3 is CASSAQGYPNTEAFF. The covered CDR3 bases are TGCGCCAGCAGCGCACAGGGGTATCCGAACACTGAA.

A note on this clone: The read falls 3 residues short of the CDR3 end, and the missing part is taken from the germline J gene. V and J are TRBV20-1 and TRBJ2-7, with a tentative D call TRBD1 (6 bases). Germline loops: CDR1 DFQATT, CDR2 SNEGSKA (reference sequence). The CDR3 length is 13 residues. The V and J ends lost 3 bases and 6 bases respectively, with 15 bases between them. This CDR3 is CSARTTGVGEQYF. The CDR3 DNA, read in part, is TGCAGTGCTAGGACGACAGGCGTAGGCGAG.

On this clone itself: One end of the junction fails to match germline, which may point to a read error. The CDR3 extends 3 residues past the end of the read, so its final part is completed from the germline J gene. The sample holds other DNA sequences that translate to the same CDR3. The rearrangement joins TRBV11-3 to TRBJ1-3; no clear D gene. Germline V CDR1 and CDR2: SGHNT, YENEEA. The CDR3 contains 15 residues. The part of the CDR3 DNA that was read is TGTGCCAGCAGCTTAGACTCGGGTGGTGGAAACACT. Protein sequence: CASSLDSGGGNT. The complete CDR3 sequence is CASSLDSGGGNTIYF.

Worth noting for this clone: Read data end 3 residues before the CDR3 end; the end is taken from the germline J gene. The chain carries TRBV2 and TRBJ2-7; a possible D gene is TRBD2 (5 bases). Germline assignment: CDR1 SNHLY and CDR2 FYNNEI. This CDR3 region has 13 residues. The V gene lost 8 bases and the J gene lost 6 bases, with 17 bases spanning the gap. The covered CDR3 bases are TGTGCCAGCGGCGAAGTTCGAGGGCTCGAG. Protein: CASGEVRGLE. The entire CDR3 protein is CASGEVRGLEQYF. The full variable domain, its missing parts supplied by reference TRBV2 and TRBJ2-7, is EPEVTQTPSHQVTQMGQEVILRCVPISNHLYFYWYRQILGQKVEFLVSFYNNEISEKSEIFDDQFSVERPDGSNFTLKIRSTKLEDSAMYFCASGEVRGLEQYFGPGTRLTVT.

As to this clone: The read gets to within 3 residues of the CDR3 end, and the germline J gene fills in the rest. The J gene is TRBJ2-7, the V gene TRBV7-6, with D possibly being TRBD1 (5 bases). V was cut by 4 bases and J by 4 bases, with 11 bases left in between. The length of the CDR3 is 13 residues. Germline CDR1 SGHVS, CDR2 FNYEAQ. CDR3 sequence reads: CASSYKQDYEQYF. The sequenced part of the CDR3 DNA is TGTGCCAGCAGCTATAAACAGGATTACGAG. The full variable domain, its missing parts supplied by reference TRBV7-6 and TRBJ2-7, is GAGVSQSPRYKVTKRGQDVALRCDPISGHVSLYWYRQALGQGPEFLTYFNYEAQQDKSGLPNDRFSAERPEGSISTLTIQRTEQRDSAMYRCASSYKQDYEQYFGPGTRLTVT.